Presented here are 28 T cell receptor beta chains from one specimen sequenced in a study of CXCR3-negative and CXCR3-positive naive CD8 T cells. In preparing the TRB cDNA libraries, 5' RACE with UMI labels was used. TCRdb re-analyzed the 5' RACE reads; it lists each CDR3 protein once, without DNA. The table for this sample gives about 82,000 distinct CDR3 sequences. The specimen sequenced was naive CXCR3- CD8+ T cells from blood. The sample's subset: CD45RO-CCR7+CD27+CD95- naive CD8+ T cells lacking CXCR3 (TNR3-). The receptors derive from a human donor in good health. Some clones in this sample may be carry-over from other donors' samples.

CDR3 loop: CASIIQGGHEQYF. The chain links TRBV10-1 to TRBJ2-7; TCRdb's D call of TRBD1 is untestable without DNA. The CDR3 sequence is 13 residues long. CDR1 is WNHNN and CDR2 is SYGVQD in the germline V gene (reference sequence).

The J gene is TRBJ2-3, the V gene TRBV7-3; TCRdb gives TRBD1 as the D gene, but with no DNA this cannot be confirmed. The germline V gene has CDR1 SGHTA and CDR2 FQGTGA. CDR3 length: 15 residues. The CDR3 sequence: CASSPIGGADGTQYF.

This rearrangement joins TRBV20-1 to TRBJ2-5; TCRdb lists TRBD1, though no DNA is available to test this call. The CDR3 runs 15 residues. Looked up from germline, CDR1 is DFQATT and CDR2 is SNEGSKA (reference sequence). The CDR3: CSARDARDDQETQYF.

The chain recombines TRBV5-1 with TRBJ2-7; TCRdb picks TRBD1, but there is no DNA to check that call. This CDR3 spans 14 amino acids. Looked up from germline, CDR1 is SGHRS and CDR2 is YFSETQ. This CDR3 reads CASSFEGDTYEQYF.

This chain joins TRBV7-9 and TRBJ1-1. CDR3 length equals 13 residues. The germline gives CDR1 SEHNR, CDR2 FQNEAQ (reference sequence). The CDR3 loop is CASSGDRNTEAFF.

The CDR3 loop reads CAISWTGSSYEQYF. The chain links TRBV10-3 to TRBJ2-7; TCRdb names TRBD1, which stays unverified in the absence of DNA. The CDR3 contains 14 residues. Germline V gene lookup returns CDR1 ENHRY and CDR2 SYGVKD.

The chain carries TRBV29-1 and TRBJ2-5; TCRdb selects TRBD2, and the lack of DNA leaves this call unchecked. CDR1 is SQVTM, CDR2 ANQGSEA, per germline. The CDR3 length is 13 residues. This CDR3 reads CSVEWDGIETQYF.

This chain's CDR3 is CASSLSTGGFTEAFF. The chain joins TRBV14 to TRBJ1-1; TCRdb's D call of TRBD1 is untestable without DNA. Looked up from germline, CDR1 is SGHDN and CDR2 is FVKESK. The CDR3 spans 15 residues. The whole variable domain, remainder taken from reference TRBV14 and TRBJ1-1, is EAGVTQFPSHSVIEKGQTVTLRCDPISGHDNLYWYRRVMGKEIKFLLHFVKESKQDESGMPNNRFLAERTGGTYSTLKVQPAELEDSGVYFCASSLSTGGFTEAFFGQGTRLTVV.

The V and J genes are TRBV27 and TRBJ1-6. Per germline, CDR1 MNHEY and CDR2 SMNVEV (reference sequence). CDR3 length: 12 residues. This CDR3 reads CASSFSQSPLHF.

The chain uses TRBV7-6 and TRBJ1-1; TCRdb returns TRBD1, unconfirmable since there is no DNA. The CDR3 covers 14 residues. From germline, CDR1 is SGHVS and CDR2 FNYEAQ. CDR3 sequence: CASSLARGGSEAFF.

The CDR3 sequence: CASSQDMRKSTDTQYF. This chain uses TRBV14 with TRBJ2-3. This CDR3 spans 16 amino acids. Germline CDR1 SGHDN, CDR2 FVKESK.

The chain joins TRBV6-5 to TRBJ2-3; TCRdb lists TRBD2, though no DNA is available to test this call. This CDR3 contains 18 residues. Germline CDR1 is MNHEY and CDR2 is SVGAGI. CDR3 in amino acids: CASSYSQASGGFTDTQYF.

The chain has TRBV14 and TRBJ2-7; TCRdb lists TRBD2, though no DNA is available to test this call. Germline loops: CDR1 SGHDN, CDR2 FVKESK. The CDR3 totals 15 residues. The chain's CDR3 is CASSQGLAGGYEQYF.

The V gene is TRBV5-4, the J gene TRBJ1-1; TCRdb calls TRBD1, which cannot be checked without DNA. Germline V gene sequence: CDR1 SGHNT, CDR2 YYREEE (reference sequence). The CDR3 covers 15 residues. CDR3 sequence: CASSGRLGVGTEAFF.

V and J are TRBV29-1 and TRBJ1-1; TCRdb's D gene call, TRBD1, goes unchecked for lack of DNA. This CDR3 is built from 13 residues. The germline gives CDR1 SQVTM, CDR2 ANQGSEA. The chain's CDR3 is CSYTGDLNTEAFF.

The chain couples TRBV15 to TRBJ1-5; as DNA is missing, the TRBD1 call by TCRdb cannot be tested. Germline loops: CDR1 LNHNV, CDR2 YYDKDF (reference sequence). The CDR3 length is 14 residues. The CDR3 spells CATSGTGSNQPQHF.

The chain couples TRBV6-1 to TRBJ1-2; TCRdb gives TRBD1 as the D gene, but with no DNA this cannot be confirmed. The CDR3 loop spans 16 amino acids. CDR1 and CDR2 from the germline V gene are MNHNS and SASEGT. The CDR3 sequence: CASSEEVAQMGYGYTF.

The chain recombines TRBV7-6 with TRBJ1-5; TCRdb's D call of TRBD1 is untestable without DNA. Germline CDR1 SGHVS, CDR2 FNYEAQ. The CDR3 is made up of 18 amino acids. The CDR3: CASSSVPAQGEVNQPQHF. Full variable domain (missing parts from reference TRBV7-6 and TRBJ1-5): GAGVSQSPRYKVTKRGQDVALRCDPISGHVSLYWYRQALGQGPEFLTYFNYEAQQDKSGLPNDRFSAERPEGSISTLTIQRTEQRDSAMYRCASSSVPAQGEVNQPQHFGDGTRLSIL.

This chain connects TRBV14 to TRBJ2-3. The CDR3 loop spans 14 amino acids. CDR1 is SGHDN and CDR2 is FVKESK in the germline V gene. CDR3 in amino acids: CASSLPGLADTQYF.

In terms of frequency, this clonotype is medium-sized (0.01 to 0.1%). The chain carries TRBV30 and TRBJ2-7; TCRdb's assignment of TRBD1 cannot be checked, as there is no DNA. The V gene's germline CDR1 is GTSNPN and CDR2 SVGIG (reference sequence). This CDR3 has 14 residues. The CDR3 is CAWSSGTGAWEQYF.

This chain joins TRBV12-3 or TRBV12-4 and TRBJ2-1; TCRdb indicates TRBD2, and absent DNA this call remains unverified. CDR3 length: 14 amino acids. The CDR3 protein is CASSPGPFYPSGFF.

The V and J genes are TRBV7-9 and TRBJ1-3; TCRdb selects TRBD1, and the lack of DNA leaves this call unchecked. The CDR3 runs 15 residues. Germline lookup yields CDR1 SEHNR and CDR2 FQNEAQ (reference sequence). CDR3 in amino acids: CASSSTGVYGNTIYF.

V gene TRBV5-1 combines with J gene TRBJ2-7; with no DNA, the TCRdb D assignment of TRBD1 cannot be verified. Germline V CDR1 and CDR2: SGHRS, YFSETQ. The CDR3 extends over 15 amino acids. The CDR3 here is CASSLDGGGTYEQYF.

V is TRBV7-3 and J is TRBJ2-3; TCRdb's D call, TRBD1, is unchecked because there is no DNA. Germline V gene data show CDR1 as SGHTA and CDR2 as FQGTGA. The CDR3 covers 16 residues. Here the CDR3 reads CASSQGQVTSTDTQYF.

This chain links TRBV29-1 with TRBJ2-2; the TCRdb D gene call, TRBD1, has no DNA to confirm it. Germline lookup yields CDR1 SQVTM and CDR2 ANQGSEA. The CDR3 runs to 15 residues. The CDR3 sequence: CSVEAGTENTGELFF.

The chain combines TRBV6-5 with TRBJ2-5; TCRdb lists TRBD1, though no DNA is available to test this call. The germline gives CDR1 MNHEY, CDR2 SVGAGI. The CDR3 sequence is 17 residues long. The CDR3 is CASSYSGGREYQETQYF.

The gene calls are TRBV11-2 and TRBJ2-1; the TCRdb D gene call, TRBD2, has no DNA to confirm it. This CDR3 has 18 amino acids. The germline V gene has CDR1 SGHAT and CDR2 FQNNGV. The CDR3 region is CASSLGAGGLPPYNEQFF.

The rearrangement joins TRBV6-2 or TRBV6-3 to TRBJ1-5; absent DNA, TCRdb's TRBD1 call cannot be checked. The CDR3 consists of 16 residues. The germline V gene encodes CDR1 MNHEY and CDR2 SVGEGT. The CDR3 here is CASSPLWTPSNQPQHF.